These 23 T cell receptor beta chains originate from one sample sequenced in a study of CD8 T cells in ankylosing spondylitis. TCRdb used MiXCR to reprocess the 5' RACE reads, holding one entry per CDR3 protein. Of approximately 30,000 distinct CDR3 sequences listed, over 7% are singletons. The sequencing sample was made of blood. The receptors derive from a male donor with ankylosing spondylitis or in good health (not recorded which).

This chain links TRBV6-2 or TRBV6-3 with TRBJ2-2, with a weak D call TRBD2 (6 bases). Germline values: CDR1 MNHEY, CDR2 SVGEGT. This CDR3 comprises 15 residues. Trimming took off 7 bases at V and 4 bases at J, with 16 bases between the two ends. As DNA, the CDR3 is TGTGCCAGCAAGTATCGCAGGGAGGTCACCGGGGAGCTGTTTTTT. Translated: CASKYRREVTGELFF.

The sample holds a few counts of this clonotype. The V and J genes are TRBV3-1 and TRBJ1-2; possibly TRBD1 for D (5 bases). The CDR3 loop spans 13 amino acids. Germline V lookup: CDR1 LGHDT, CDR2 YNNKEL (reference sequence). Trimming took off 3 bases at V and 6 bases at J, with 11 bases between the two ends. DNA for the CDR3: TGTGCCAGCAGCCACGGACATTTTAATGGCTACACCTTC. Protein sequence: CASSHGHFNGYTF.

In its sample, this clonotype was seen a few times. This chain uses TRBV20-1 with TRBJ2-6, with 8 bases that match TRBD1. V shed 6 bases, J shed 4 bases, and the junction held 5 bases outside the gene matches. The CDR3 has 14 residues. From germline, CDR1 is DFQATT and CDR2 SNEGSKA (reference sequence). CDR3 sequence reads: CSASQGAGANVLTF. The CDR3 region has the DNA TGCAGTGCATCTCAGGGGGCAGGGGCCAACGTCCTGACTTTC.

This clonotype has ten or more counts. V and J are TRBV5-1 and TRBJ1-1; D remains unclear. Trimming removed 0 bases from V and 3 bases from J, with 9 bases in between. Germline V gene data show CDR1 as SGHRS and CDR2 as YFSETQ. The CDR3 loop spans 14 amino acids. The DNA of the CDR3 is TGCGCCAGCAGCTTGGTGGGCTCTCACACTGAAGCTTTCTTT. It codes for CASSLVGSHTEAFF. The full variable domain, rest sourced from reference TRBV5-1 and TRBJ1-1, is KAGVTQTPRYLIKTRGQQVTLSCSPISGHRSVSWYQQTPGQGLQFLFEYFSETQRNKGNFPGRFSGRQFSNSRSEMNVSTLELGDSALYLCASSLVGSHTEAFFGQGTRLTVV.

The V and J genes are TRBV5-1 and TRBJ2-5; D perhaps matches TRBD2 (5 bases). The V gene's germline CDR1 is SGHRS and CDR2 YFSETQ. V lost 4 bases and J lost 5, with 12 bases in between. The CDR3 runs 13 residues. CDR3 bases: TGCGCCAGCAGCGCGGGTCCTCAGGAGACCCAGTACTTC. It yields the protein CASSAGPQETQYF.

This clonotype has at least ten counts. V usage is TRBV6-5 and J usage is TRBJ2-7; D not certain. Per the germline V gene, CDR1 is MNHEY and CDR2 is SVGAGI. This CDR3 is built from 13 residues. V dropped 8 bases and J dropped 3 bases, with 14 bases sitting between them. The CDR3 loop reads CASGPELIYEQYF. CDR3 DNA: TGTGCCAGCGGACCCGAACTAATCTACGAGCAGTACTTC.

This clonotype was found many times. This sequence joins TRBV20-1 and TRBJ2-7; TRBD1 matches at 9 bases. The CDR3 spans 14 residues. CDR1 and CDR2 (germline): DFQATT, SNEGSKA (reference sequence). V lost 6 bases, J lost 7 bases, and 13 bases stayed unmatched. The DNA for the CDR3 is TGCAGTGCCGGGGAGCCGGGACAGGGTAGAGAGCAGTACTTC. It translates to CSAGEPGQGREQYF.

The table lists this clonotype with a few counts. V is TRBV4-3 and J is TRBJ2-7; perhaps TRBD1 as D (6 bases). Trimming removed 4 bases from V and 0 bases from J, with 10 bases in between. The CDR3 length is 14 residues. CDR1 and CDR2 from the germline V gene are LGHNA and YSLEER. The CDR3 nucleotides read TGCGCCAGCAGCCTACGGACAGACTCCTACGAGCAGTACTTC. This encodes CASSLRTDSYEQYF.

The chain carries TRBV10-3 and TRBJ2-1; the match to TRBD2 covers 7 bases. There are 16 residues in the CDR3. V gave up 3 bases and J gave up 2 bases; unmatched junction bases: 7. The germline gives CDR1 ENHRY, CDR2 SYGVKD. The CDR3 coding sequence is TGTGCCATCAGTGATGGGCTAGCGGTCACCTACAATGAGCAGTTCTTC. Translation gives CAISDGLAVTYNEQFF.

This clonotype was detected only a few times. The genes are TRBV5-6 and TRBJ1-5; possible D gene TRBD1, 5 bases. V lost 1 base and J 1 base, leaving 6 bases between the germline ends. The CDR3 totals 14 residues. The V gene's germline CDR1 is SGHDT and CDR2 YYEEEE. The CDR3 region is CASSLKGSNQPQHF. The CDR3 DNA sequence: TGTGCCAGCAGCTTGAAGGGGAGCAATCAGCCCCAGCATTTT.

This clonotype was found a few times. The chain joins TRBV28 to TRBJ2-7; 7 nucleotides match TRBD1. The CDR3 runs to 14 residues. The V and J ends lost 5 bases and 7 bases, in that order; junction bases with no gene match: 11. Germline V lookup: CDR1 MDHEN, CDR2 SYDVKM. CDR3 sequence reads: CASSPIKGAREQYV. The CDR3 coding sequence is TGTGCCAGCAGTCCCATAAAGGGGGCGAGGGAGCAGTACGTC.

The V call is TRBV28, the J call TRBJ2-7; 7 nucleotides align to TRBD1. CDR3 size: 14 residues. V lost 5 bases to trimming and J lost 2 bases; unmatched junction nucleotides: 6. Germline lookup yields CDR1 MDHEN and CDR2 SYDVKM. The CDR3 reads CASSNRDSTYEQYF. DNA for the CDR3: TGTGCCAGCAGTAACAGGGACAGTACCTACGAGCAGTACTTC.

The rearrangement joins TRBV27 to TRBJ2-2, with D uncertain. Per germline, CDR1 MNHEY and CDR2 SMNVEV (reference sequence). V lost 6 bases to trimming and J lost 2 bases, with 10 bases between them. This CDR3 comprises 14 residues. The DNA for the CDR3 is TGTGCCAGCAGACCCTATCAAAACACCGGGGAGCTGTTTTTT. Protein product: CASRPYQNTGELFF.

This clonotype occurred many times. The chain joins TRBV7-2 to TRBJ2-3; 7 bases fit TRBD2. The germline V gene encodes CDR1 SGHTA and CDR2 FQGNSA. J was trimmed by 4 bases and V by 1 base; bases with no gene match: 5. The CDR3 loop spans 15 amino acids. CDR3 sequence: CASSLVAGVSDTQYF. DNA of the CDR3: TGTGCCAGCAGCTTAGTGGCGGGGGTGTCAGATACGCAGTATTTT.

This clonotype was seen many times. V is TRBV7-3 and J is TRBJ2-5, with 7 bases that match TRBD1. CDR1 and CDR2 from the germline V gene are SGHTA and FQGTGA. This CDR3 is built from 14 residues. After removal of 7 bases from V and 3 bases from J, the junction contained 8 bases not matched to a gene. The DNA of the CDR3 is TGTGCCAGCAATGGGGGACAGATGGAAGAGACCCAGTACTTC. Its protein product is CASNGGQMEETQYF.

This clonotype was seen ten or more times. The chain combines TRBV4-2 with TRBJ1-5; unclear D gene. Trimming took off 0 bases at V and 4 bases at J, with 10 bases between the two ends. Germline assignment: CDR1 LGHNA and CDR2 YNFKEQ. This CDR3 comprises 15 residues. The CDR3 DNA follows: TGTGCCAGCAGCCAAGATCCCGGCGGTAATCAGCCCCAGCATTTT. This codes for CASSQDPGGNQPQHF.

This clonotype was counted a few times. The CDR3 loop reads CASSPETTNEKLFF. DNA of the CDR3: TGTGCCAGCTCACCGGAAACAACTAATGAAAAACTGTTTTTT. The chain has TRBV18 and TRBJ1-4; D unclear. The ends were cut back, 3 bases at V and 0 bases at J, with 5 bases in the middle. This CDR3 has 14 amino acids. Germline V gene data show CDR1 as KGHSH and CDR2 as LQKENI.

The chain couples TRBV7-2 to TRBJ2-7, with a weak D call TRBD1 (5 bases). The germline V gene has CDR1 SGHTA and CDR2 FQGNSA. The V end was cut by 5 bases, the J end by 6 bases, with 17 bases between. The CDR3 contains 14 residues. The CDR3 DNA reads TGTGCCAGCAGCGCAGGGCCCCTAGTTATCGAGCAGTACTTC. Translated: CASSAGPLVIEQYF.

This chain links TRBV20-1 with TRBJ1-5; 8 positions match TRBD1. V lost 6 bases, J lost 0 bases, and 4 bases stayed unmatched. Germline-derived CDR1 and CDR2 are DFQATT and SNEGSKA (reference sequence). This CDR3 is 14 amino acids long. CDR3 region: CSAWTGSSNQPQHF. The CDR3, as DNA: TGCAGTGCGTGGACAGGGTCTAGCAATCAGCCCCAGCATTTT.

This clonotype was observed a few times. The V gene is TRBV7-8, the J gene TRBJ2-5, with D possibly TRBD2 on 7 matching bases. Germline V gene sequence: CDR1 SGHVS, CDR2 FQNEAQ. Trimming took off 5 bases at V and 3 bases at J, with 16 bases between the two ends. This CDR3 has 15 amino acids. The CDR3 here is CASSQGRGAEETQYF. The CDR3 bases are TGTGCCAGCAGCCAGGGCCGGGGGGCCGAAGAGACCCAGTACTTC.

The chain is built from TRBV13 and TRBJ2-5; 7 positions match TRBD2. CDR3 length: 14 amino acids. J was trimmed by 4 bases and V by 5 bases; bases with no gene match: 7. Germline CDR1 is PRHDT and CDR2 is FYEKMQ (reference sequence). The CDR3 spells CASSIRTRGETQYF. As DNA, the CDR3 is TGTGCCAGCAGCATAAGGACTAGGGGAGAGACCCAGTACTTC.

The CDR3 protein is CASNGVGAYNEQFF. In DNA, the CDR3 is TGTGCCAGCAACGGGGTAGGGGCCTACAATGAGCAGTTCTTC. The rearrangement uses TRBV5-6 and TRBJ2-1; D could derive from TRBD1 or TRBD2 (5 bases each). Germline assignment: CDR1 SGHDT and CDR2 YYEEEE. The V end lost 6 bases, the J end lost 2 bases, and 12 bases lay between the germline ends. This CDR3 is 14 amino acids long.

A few counts support this clonotype. The gene calls are TRBV28 and TRBJ2-3; D unclear. Germline V gives CDR1 MDHEN, CDR2 SYDVKM. Trimming cost V 5 bases and J 0 bases, with 6 bases left between them. This CDR3 has 13 amino acids. DNA for the CDR3: TGTGCCAGCAGTCCACCTAGCACAGATACGCAGTATTTT. This codes for CASSPPSTDTQYF.